A selection of T cell receptor beta chains follows, all from one sample in a study of cytomegalovirus exposure and HLA in healthy donors. Assay used: immunoSEQ multiplex PCR; TCRdb lists only in-frame clones, some missing. The listing contains approximately 37,000 clones. The sequenced sample was PBMCs. The source of these receptors is a male donor in good health and CMV-seronegative. CDR3s include the opening cysteine and the closing phenylalanine or tryptophan. D genes are given only for firm matches. Clone sizes are given selectively: once, few, many, or a class where the clone is expanded.

v_gene	d_gene	abundance	j_gene	CDR3aa	CDR3nt
TRBV29-1	TRBD1	.	TRBJ1-1	CSDRGLTEAFF	TGCAGCGACAGGGGGTTGACTGAAGCTTTCTTT
TRBV20-1	.	.	TRBJ2-1	CSARGGREQFF	TGCAGTGCTAGGGGGGGAAGGGAGCAGTTCTTC
TRBV7-8	TRBD2	.	TRBJ2-2	CASSFPRLAGFTGELFF	TGTGCCAGCAGCTTTCCACGACTAGCGGGGTTCACCGGGGAGCTGTTTTTT
TRBV5-5	TRBD2	.	TRBJ2-5	CASSLVLRFAGTSQETQYF	TGTGCCAGCAGCTTGGTACTCAGGTTCGCCGGGACTAGCCAAGAGACCCAGTACTTC
TRBV27	TRBD1	.	TRBJ2-2	CASSLKWTGTTGELFF	TGTGCCAGCAGTTTAAAGTGGACAGGTACCACCGGGGAGCTGTTTTTT
TRBV15	TRBD1	.	TRBJ2-7	CATSRPDRGSYEQYF	TGTGCCACCAGCAGACCGGACAGGGGGTCCTACGAGCAGTACTTC
TRBV15	.	.	TRBJ2-7	CATSIETGTSSEQYF	TGTGCCACCAGCATAGAGACTGGGACTTCTAGCGAGCAGTACTTC
TRBV15	.	.	TRBJ1-5	CATSRDTPADFQPQHF	TGTGCCACCAGCAGAGATACTCCCGCGGATTTCCAGCCCCAGCATTTT
TRBV5-1	TRBD2	.	TRBJ2-3	CASTHSGGVMMSTDTQYF	TGCGCCAGCACCCATAGCGGGGGGGTTATGATGAGCACAGATACGCAGTATTTT
TRBV6-1	.	.	TRBJ2-7	CASEGSNSYEQYF	TGTGCCAGCGAGGGCAGTAACTCCTACGAGCAGTACTTC
TRBV9	.	.	TRBJ2-3	CASSIRLVSDTQYF	TGTGCCAGCAGCATTCGACTAGTTTCAGATACGCAGTATTTT
TRBV6-5	TRBD1	.	TRBJ1-1	CASSYEGARTEAFF	TGTGCCAGCAGTTACGAGGGGGCGAGAACTGAAGCTTTCTTT
TRBV6-1	.	medium-sized	TRBJ2-7	CASLQGLLNYEQYF	TGTGCCAGCCTCCAGGGGCTGCTGAACTACGAGCAGTACTTC
TRBV27	.	.	TRBJ1-5	CASSLGRGSSQPQHF	TGTGCCAGCAGTTTGGGCAGGGGTTCGAGTCAGCCCCAGCATTTT
TRBV19	.	.	TRBJ1-1	CASSIPQGLGPTEAFF	TGTGCCAGTAGTATCCCGCAGGGACTTGGGCCAACTGAAGCTTTCTTT
TRBV6-6	.	.	TRBJ1-2	CASSPALVNGYTF	TGTGCCAGCAGTCCCGCCCTAGTGAACGGCTACACCTTC
TRBV27	TRBD1	.	TRBJ2-7	CASSLAGTGSYEQYF	TGTGCCAGCAGTTTAGCCGGGACAGGTTCCTACGAGCAGTACTTC
TRBV11-2	TRBD1	.	TRBJ1-6	CASSLPPGQVSYNSPLHF	TGTGCCAGCAGCTTACCGCCGGGACAGGTCTCCTATAATTCACCCCTCCACTTT
TRBV9	.	.	TRBJ1-2	CASSGDTSDYGYTF	TGTGCCAGCAGCGGCGACACGTCCGACTATGGCTACACCTTC
TRBV13	TRBD2	.	TRBJ2-7	CASSPKSGEYYEQYF	TGTGCCAGCAGCCCGAAAAGCGGGGAGTACTACGAGCAGTACTTC
TRBV6-1	.	.	TRBJ1-6	CASSEQGPPSPLHF	TGTGCCAGCAGTGAACAGGGGCCCCCATCACCCCTCCACTTT
TRBV5-5	.	.	TRBJ2-7	CASNGGVRDLRNEQYF	TGTGCCAGCAATGGGGGTGTCCGGGACTTACGGAACGAGCAGTACTTC
TRBV6-1	TRBD2	.	TRBJ2-2	CASKRGTSGGGELFF	TGTGCCAGTAAAAGGGGGACTAGCGGGGGCGGGGAGCTGTTTTTT
TRBV7-9	.	.	TRBJ1-2	CASSLWRGRNYGYTF	TGTGCCAGCAGCTTGTGGAGGGGCAGGAACTATGGCTACACCTTC
TRBV27	TRBD2	.	TRBJ2-7	CASSALAGGNYYEQYF	TGTGCCAGCAGCGCCCTCGCCGGGGGGAACTATTACGAGCAGTACTTC
TRBV6-5	.	.	TRBJ2-5	CASSTGLEETQYF	TGTGCCAGCAGTACGGGACTTGAAGAGACCCAGTACTTC
TRBV13	TRBD2	.	TRBJ2-1	CASSLSGTSGYNEQFF	TGTGCCAGCAGCTTATCCGGGACTAGCGGATACAATGAGCAGTTCTTC
TRBV19	TRBD1	.	TRBJ1-2	CASTEQGLGGYTF	TGTGCCAGTACTGAACAGGGGCTCGGTGGCTACACCTTC
TRBV7-8	.	.	TRBJ1-5	CASSLGSQPQHF	TGTGCCAGCAGCCTGGGGAGTCAGCCCCAGCATTTT
TRBV19	.	.	TRBJ1-1	CASSMGGNTEAFF	TGTGCCAGTAGTATGGGGGGGAACACTGAAGCTTTCTTT
TRBV5-4	.	.	TRBJ1-4	CASSSKTESHEKLFF	TGTGCCAGCAGCTCCAAGACAGAGTCTCATGAAAAACTGTTTTTT
TRBV6-5	TRBD1	.	TRBJ2-4	CASSYDGQGANIQYF	TGTGCCAGCAGTTACGATGGTCAGGGGGCGAACATTCAGTACTTC
TRBV5-1	.	.	TRBJ2-3	CASSLGRGRTDTQYF	TGCGCCAGCAGCTTGGGGCGGGGGCGCACAGATACGCAGTATTTT
TRBV5-6	.	.	TRBJ1-2	CASSFRVGGNGYTF	TGTGCCAGCAGCTTCCGAGTAGGGGGTAATGGCTACACCTTC